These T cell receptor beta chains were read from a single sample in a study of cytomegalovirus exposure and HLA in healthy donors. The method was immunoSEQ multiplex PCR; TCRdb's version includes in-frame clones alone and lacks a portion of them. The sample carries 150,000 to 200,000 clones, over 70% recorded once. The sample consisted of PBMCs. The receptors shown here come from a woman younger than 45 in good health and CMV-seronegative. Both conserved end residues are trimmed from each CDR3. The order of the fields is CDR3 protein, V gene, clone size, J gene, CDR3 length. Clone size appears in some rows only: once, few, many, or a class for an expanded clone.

CDR3 protein: ASSLSAGQETQY
V gene: TRBV27
clone size: .
J gene: TRBJ2-5
CDR3 length: 12

CDR3 protein: ASSIEAKQGIRNGYT
V gene: TRBV19
clone size: .
J gene: TRBJ1-2
CDR3 length: 15

CDR3 protein: ASSLLQGGGYT
V gene: TRBV5-6
clone size: .
J gene: TRBJ1-2
CDR3 length: 11

CDR3 protein: ASRAYTEAF
V gene: TRBV19
clone size: .
J gene: TRBJ1-1
CDR3 length: 9

CDR3 protein: ASRPGSRNTIY
V gene: TRBV19
clone size: .
J gene: TRBJ1-3
CDR3 length: 11

CDR3 protein: ASSAGTALHTQY
V gene: TRBV27
clone size: .
J gene: TRBJ2-3
CDR3 length: 12

CDR3 protein: ASSVEGARNQPQH
V gene: TRBV9
clone size: once
J gene: TRBJ1-5
CDR3 length: 13

CDR3 protein: SVVYSSYEQY
V gene: TRBV29-1
clone size: few
J gene: TRBJ2-7
CDR3 length: 10

CDR3 protein: AISESAQPQH
V gene: TRBV10-3
clone size: .
J gene: TRBJ1-5
CDR3 length: 10

CDR3 protein: ASRPGLAGIYNEQF
V gene: TRBV5-1
clone size: few
J gene: TRBJ2-1
CDR3 length: 14

CDR3 protein: ASSLIQGWTTEAF
V gene: TRBV6-5
clone size: .
J gene: TRBJ1-1
CDR3 length: 13

CDR3 protein: ASSLQGTHGYT
V gene: TRBV14
clone size: few
J gene: TRBJ1-2
CDR3 length: 11

CDR3 protein: ASSPRASGGRREKLF
V gene: TRBV27
clone size: .
J gene: TRBJ1-4
CDR3 length: 15

CDR3 protein: ASSGTRWAGETGELF
V gene: TRBV9
clone size: few
J gene: TRBJ2-2
CDR3 length: 15

CDR3 protein: ASSLFGTQSYSPLH
V gene: TRBV27
clone size: .
J gene: TRBJ1-6
CDR3 length: 14

CDR3 protein: ASSPGNLEQPQH
V gene: TRBV6-5
clone size: .
J gene: TRBJ1-5
CDR3 length: 12

CDR3 protein: ASSFRETYNEQF
V gene: TRBV7-9
clone size: once
J gene: TRBJ2-1
CDR3 length: 12

CDR3 protein: ASSLRRKGGYYEQY
V gene: TRBV5-6
clone size: few
J gene: TRBJ2-7
CDR3 length: 14

CDR3 protein: ASSHPTGDLTGELF
V gene: TRBV13
clone size: .
J gene: TRBJ2-2
CDR3 length: 14

CDR3 protein: ASSYSAGTSYGYT
V gene: TRBV6-5
clone size: .
J gene: TRBJ1-2
CDR3 length: 13

CDR3 protein: ASSIDRGQFQAF
V gene: TRBV5-1
clone size: .
J gene: TRBJ1-1
CDR3 length: 12

CDR3 protein: ASSFQGFSGNTIY
V gene: TRBV19
clone size: .
J gene: TRBJ1-3
CDR3 length: 13

CDR3 protein: SVVGGAGTEAF
V gene: TRBV29-1
clone size: .
J gene: TRBJ1-1
CDR3 length: 11

CDR3 protein: ASSHGTDQPQH
V gene: TRBV18
clone size: few
J gene: TRBJ1-5
CDR3 length: 11

CDR3 protein: ASIGGGFRSYNEQF
V gene: TRBV21-1
clone size: .
J gene: TRBJ2-1
CDR3 length: 14

CDR3 protein: AISALGLGGELF
V gene: TRBV10-3
clone size: .
J gene: TRBJ2-2
CDR3 length: 12

CDR3 protein: ASSSLPGQPNTEAF
V gene: TRBV19
clone size: .
J gene: TRBJ1-1
CDR3 length: 14

CDR3 protein: ASSELRSTGELF
V gene: TRBV6-5
clone size: .
J gene: TRBJ2-2
CDR3 length: 12

CDR3 protein: ASSGTGGETQY
V gene: TRBV5-5
clone size: few
J gene: TRBJ2-5
CDR3 length: 11

CDR3 protein: ASSRTATSSYEQY
V gene: TRBV6-1
clone size: .
J gene: TRBJ2-7
CDR3 length: 13

CDR3 protein: ASSYQAGRTYEQY
V gene: TRBV6-5
clone size: .
J gene: TRBJ2-7
CDR3 length: 13

CDR3 protein: AWSDWGRGEAF
V gene: TRBV30
clone size: .
J gene: TRBJ1-1
CDR3 length: 11

CDR3 protein: AISEGASGGSTDTQY
V gene: TRBV10-3
clone size: .
J gene: TRBJ2-3
CDR3 length: 15

CDR3 protein: ASRSRGEPYYEQY
V gene: TRBV11-2
clone size: .
J gene: TRBJ2-7
CDR3 length: 13

CDR3 protein: ASSPSRTGWNSPLH
V gene: TRBV18
clone size: .
J gene: TRBJ1-6
CDR3 length: 14

CDR3 protein: ASSLGPGLDYEKLF
V gene: TRBV7-2
clone size: .
J gene: TRBJ1-4
CDR3 length: 14

CDR3 protein: ASSIAGGGHGYT
V gene: TRBV28
clone size: .
J gene: TRBJ1-2
CDR3 length: 12

CDR3 protein: ASSQKQGKGYT
V gene: TRBV23-1
clone size: .
J gene: TRBJ1-2
CDR3 length: 11

CDR3 protein: ATSRGGTAYQPQH
V gene: TRBV15
clone size: .
J gene: TRBJ1-5
CDR3 length: 13

CDR3 protein: AISELRLAGAPGGELF
V gene: TRBV10-3
clone size: .
J gene: TRBJ2-2
CDR3 length: 16

CDR3 protein: ASRERGRGRETQY
V gene: TRBV28
clone size: .
J gene: TRBJ2-5
CDR3 length: 13